This T cell receptor (beta chain) is drawn from a study of technical replicates of blood from several donors. CDR1 MNHEY and CDR2 SMNVEV come from the germline V gene (reference sequence). The V segment lost 5 bases and the J segment 5 bases; nucleotides outside the gene matches: 9. The CDR3 is 14 residues long. Sequenced by immunoSEQ multiplex PCR; TCRdb stores in-frame clones only, minus some. The sample contains under 95,000 clones, roughly 94% of which appear only once. The chain is built from TRBV27 and TRBJ2-7, with TRBD1 matching 7 bases. The specimen was T cells isolated from PBMCs. The TCR sequence derives from a human donor in good health. The CDR3 nucleotides read TGTGCCAGCAGTCCCGTGGACAGGTCCCACGAGCAGTACTTC. Its protein is CASSPVDRSHEQYF.